These 18 T cell receptor beta chains were sequenced from one sample in a study of shared clonotypes between healthy human individuals. Positively selected for CCR7, the CD45RO-negative cells used as naive CD8 cells excluded terminally differentiated effector memory CD45RA+ cells. The data were produced by immunoSEQ multiplex PCR, yet TCRdb's version contains in-frame clones alone and is incomplete. Of hundreds of thousands of clones in the sample, about 96% were seen once. Sequencing was done on a sample of naive CD8+ T cells sorted from blood. These receptors were obtained from a man aged 30-40 years in good health.

This clone came up once. The chain has TRBV7-2 and TRBJ1-3; TRBD1 agrees at 8 bases. Germline V lookup: CDR1 SGHTA, CDR2 FQGNSA. CDR3 size: 14 residues. The V gene end was trimmed by 8 bases and the J gene end by 2 bases; junction bases not matched to a gene: 5. CDR3 nucleotides: TGTGCCAGCGGACAGGGTTCACCTGGAAACACCATATATTTT. The encoded protein is CASGQGSPGNTIYF.

The chain is built from TRBV19 and TRBJ1-5, with a possible D match to TRBD1 (6 bases). CDR1 LNHDA and CDR2 SQIVND come from the germline V gene (reference sequence). CDR3 length equals 15 residues. The ends were cut back, 0 bases at V and 2 bases at J, with 8 bases in the middle. The chain's CDR3 is CASSIEPGGNQPQHF. In DNA, the CDR3 is TGTGCCAGTAGTATAGAACCAGGGGGCAATCAGCCCCAGCATTTT. Full variable domain (remainder filled in from reference TRBV19 and TRBJ1-5): DGGITQSPKYLFRKEGQNVTLSCEQNLNHDAMYWYRQDPGQGLRLIYYSQIVNDFQKGDIAEGYSVSREKKESFPLTVTSAQKNPTAFYLCASSIEPGGNQPQHFGDGTRLSIL.

This clone has only one observation. The chain is built from TRBV7-9 and TRBJ1-4, with a possible D match to TRBD1 (6 bases). The length of the CDR3 is 16 residues. The V end lost 3 bases, the J end lost 5 bases, and 16 bases lay between the germline ends. In germline, CDR1 is SEHNR, CDR2 FQNEAQ (reference sequence). The CDR3 is CASSFTTGMGNEKLFF. CDR3 nucleotide sequence: TGTGCCAGCAGCTTTACCACAGGGATGGGGAATGAAAAACTGTTTTTT. Drawing the rest from reference TRBV7-9 and TRBJ1-4, the complete variable domain is DTGVSQNPRHKITKRGQNVTFRCDPISEHNRLYWYRQTLGQGPEFLTYFQNEAQLEKSRLLSDRFSAERPKGSFSTLEIQRTEQGDSAMYLCASSFTTGMGNEKLFFGSGTQLSVL.

The genes are TRBV6-5 and TRBJ2-7; 7 bases match TRBD2. The CDR3 has 12 amino acids. Germline V gives CDR1 MNHEY, CDR2 SVGAGI. The V and J ends lost 10 bases and 2 bases, in that order; junction bases with no gene match: 5. The chain's CDR3 is CATRGVTYEQYF. CDR3 sequence (DNA): TGTGCCACCCGGGGGGTTACCTACGAGCAGTACTTC.

To note about this clone: Relative to the germline gene, one junction end is altered; a read error may explain this. The rearrangement links TRBV7-7 to TRBJ1-3; D ambiguous. Germline V lookup: CDR1 SSHAT, CDR2 FNYEAQ (reference sequence). The CDR3 consists of 13 residues. CDR3 in DNA: TGTGCTAGCAGCCCCTGGCCTGGAAACACCATATATTTT. Translation gives CASSPWPGNTIYF. Complete variable domain (other parts from reference TRBV7-7 and TRBJ1-3): GAGVSQSPRYKVTKRGQDVTLRCDPISSHATLYWYQQALGQGPEFLTYFNYEAQPDKSGLPSDRFSAERPEGSISTLTIQRTEQRDSAMYRCASSPWPGNTIYFGEGSWLTVV.

The chain employs TRBV5-5 and TRBJ2-7; D not resolved. This CDR3 spans 13 amino acids. Germline loops: CDR1 SGHKS, CDR2 YYEKEE (reference sequence). V lost 0 bases and J lost 3, with 7 bases in between. The CDR3 nucleotides read TGTGCCAGCAGCTTGGCCGACGGCTACGAGCAGTACTTC. Protein: CASSLADGYEQYF.

This chain joins TRBV11-2 and TRBJ2-5; no firm D call. The germline V and J ends were trimmed by 4 bases and 1 base, with 4 bases remaining between them. From germline, CDR1 is SGHAT and CDR2 FQNNGV. The CDR3 has 12 residues. This CDR3 is CASSSLQETQYF. CDR3 DNA: TGTGCCAGCAGCTCCCTCCAAGAGACCCAGTACTTC.

The chain uses TRBV29-1 and TRBJ2-1; 9 nucleotides align to TRBD1. The CDR3 contains 14 residues. The germline V gene encodes CDR1 SQVTM and CDR2 ANQGSEA. With V trimmed by 3 bases and J by 4 bases, 4 bases remained unmatched. CDR3: CSVDGTGSYNEQFF. Here the CDR3 DNA reads TGCAGCGTTGATGGGACAGGGTCATACAATGAGCAGTTCTTC.

Points on this clone: In the same sample, other DNA sequences code for this CDR3. The chain uses TRBV27 and TRBJ2-7; TRBD1 aligns across 9 bases. CDR1 and CDR2 (germline): MNHEY, SMNVEV (reference sequence). Trimming cost V 6 bases and J 2 bases; bases outside gene matches: 5. The CDR3 consists of 14 residues. DNA of the CDR3: TGTGCCAGCAGACCCGGGACAGGGCCCTACGAGCAGTACTTC. Protein product: CASRPGTGPYEQYF.

This rearrangement joins TRBV5-1 to TRBJ2-7; D call uncertain. Trimming stripped 4 bases from V and 5 bases from J, with 10 bases between. The length of the CDR3 is 12 residues. From germline, CDR1 is SGHRS and CDR2 YFSETQ. The DNA for the CDR3 is TGCGCCAGCAGCGAGGCAGGCAACGAGCAGTACTTC. As protein: CASSEAGNEQYF.

This clone was found once. V and J are TRBV4-1 and TRBJ1-5, with D unclear. CDR3 length: 14 amino acids. V was shortened by 3 bases and J by 6 bases, with 12 bases between the two germline ends. Germline V gene lookup returns CDR1 MGHRA and CDR2 YSYEKL. DNA for the CDR3: TGCGCCAGCAGCCATGGTCCGGAAGGTCAGCCCCAGCATTTT. Protein product: CASSHGPEGQPQHF.

The chain couples TRBV28 to TRBJ2-1; D gene ambiguous. Germline assignment: CDR1 MDHEN and CDR2 SYDVKM. The CDR3 runs to 14 residues. With 1 base removed from V and 3 bases from J, the gap between germline ends came to 7 bases. CDR3 sequence (DNA): TGTGCCAGCAGTTTATCTAGGGTCTACAATGAGCAGTTCTTC. Residues: CASSLSRVYNEQFF. The full variable domain, its missing parts supplied by reference TRBV28 and TRBJ2-1, is DVKVTQSSRYLVKRTGEKVFLECVQDMDHENMFWYRQDPGLGLRLIYFSYDVKMKEKGDIPEGYSVSREKKERFSLILESASTNQTSMYLCASSLSRVYNEQFFGPGTRLTVL.

The chain employs TRBV28 and TRBJ2-3, with 10 bases that match TRBD2. Losses at the gene ends were 3 bases for V and 2 bases for J; bases not matched to a gene: 5. The CDR3 has 16 residues. Germline CDR1 reads MDHEN; CDR2 reads SYDVKM. CDR3 nucleotide sequence: TGTGCCAGCAGTTTTAAAGCGGGAGGGGACACAGATACGCAGTATTTT. Its translation: CASSFKAGGDTDTQYF. Full variable domain (missing parts from reference TRBV28 and TRBJ2-3): DVKVTQSSRYLVKRTGEKVFLECVQDMDHENMFWYRQDPGLGLRLIYFSYDVKMKEKGDIPEGYSVSREKKERFSLILESASTNQTSMYLCASSFKAGGDTDTQYFGPGTRLTVL.

This chain links TRBV11-3 with TRBJ2-7; TRBD2 matches 8 bases. V shed 3 bases, J shed 0 bases, and the junction held 10 bases outside the gene matches. This CDR3 spans 17 amino acids. Germline V gene data show CDR1 as SGHNT and CDR2 as YENEEA. CDR3 residues: CASSFTTLAGSSYEQYF. The CDR3 nucleotides read TGTGCCAGCAGCTTTACTACTCTAGCGGGTAGCTCCTACGAGCAGTACTTC.

Note on this clone: The sample has other DNA sequences that encode this CDR3 too. The chain links TRBV28 to TRBJ2-7; no reliable D call. The V gene's germline CDR1 is MDHEN and CDR2 SYDVKM. The CDR3 loop spans 12 amino acids. V was trimmed by 6 bases and J by 4 bases, leaving 10 bases between them. CDR3 sequence: CASSLLRYEQYF. CDR3 coding DNA: TGTGCCAGCAGCTTACTGAGGTACGAGCAGTACTTC.

This chain joins TRBV27 and TRBJ1-5; possibly TRBD1 for D (6 bases). V shed 6 bases and J shed 4 bases, with 13 bases lying between them. The CDR3 runs to 14 residues. CDR1 MNHEY and CDR2 SMNVEV come from the germline V gene (reference sequence). For the CDR3, the DNA is TGTGCCAGCAGCATAGGACAGAGAAATCAGCCCCAGCATTTT. Its translation is CASSIGQRNQPQHF.

This chain connects TRBV7-8 to TRBJ2-5, with D perhaps matching TRBD2 (7 bases). The length of the CDR3 is 17 residues. V was shortened by 11 bases and J by 1 base, with 26 bases between the two germline ends. CDR1 and CDR2 (germline): SGHVS, FQNEAQ. CDR3 in amino acids: CASRGPQAGDLQETQYF. The CDR3 DNA is TGTGCCTCCCGGGGGCCCCAGGCGGGAGATCTCCAAGAGACCCAGTACTTC.

V and J are TRBV15 and TRBJ1-5; D may be TRBD1 (6 bases). V was trimmed by 5 bases and J by 0 bases, leaving 26 bases between them. Germline lookup yields CDR1 LNHNV and CDR2 YYDKDF (reference sequence). This CDR3 has 20 amino acids. The chain's CDR3 is CATSSPSPGGQIDSNQPQHF. Written as DNA, the CDR3 is TGTGCCACCAGCTCCCCCTCCCCCGGGGGCCAGATAGATAGCAATCAGCCCCAGCATTTT.